These 22 T cell receptor beta chains were all obtained from the same sample, sequenced in a study of blood T cell repertoires in COVID-19. Sequencing was performed with immunoSEQ multiplex PCR; in TCRdb, only in-frame clones are kept and a portion is missing. The sample lists over 200,000 clones, 85% to 90% seen once, with less than 15% in the top ten. The sample was PBMCs or T cells enriched from blood (not recorded which). The receptors come from a man aged 30 to 39 who had been exposed to COVID-19.

V and J are TRBV27 and TRBJ1-5; TRBD1 agrees at 9 bases. This CDR3 region has 15 residues. Losses at the gene ends were 6 bases for V and 6 bases for J; bases not matched to a gene: 9. CDR1 is MNHEY and CDR2 is SMNVEV in the germline V gene (reference sequence). The CDR3: CASRGTGWVGQPQHF. In DNA form, the CDR3 reads TGTGCCAGCAGGGGGACAGGGTGGGTTGGTCAGCCCCAGCATTTT.

The chain carries TRBV10-3 and TRBJ2-7, with 7 bases aligning to TRBD1. Germline CDR1 and CDR2: ENHRY and SYGVKD. The ends lost 10 bases at V and 3 bases at J; junction bases unmatched: 6. The CDR3 is 12 residues long. This chain's CDR3 is CATSGQNYEQYF. CDR3 nucleotides: TGTGCCACGTCGGGACAGAACTACGAGCAGTACTTC.

CDR3 DNA: TGCAGCGTTTCCGGGGGACAGGGGGGCCCGAACACCGGGGAGCTGTTTTTT. Translating it yields CSVSGGQGGPNTGELFF. V is TRBV29-1 and J is TRBJ2-2, with 11 bases that match TRBD1. Looked up from germline, CDR1 is SQVTM and CDR2 is ANQGSEA. J gave up 0 bases and V 5 bases, and 8 bases lay outside the gene matches. The CDR3 is made up of 17 amino acids.

The rearrangement links TRBV3-1 (or the pseudogene TRBV3-2) to TRBJ1-3; D call uncertain. Trimming pared 5 bases from V and 3 bases from J, leaving 11 bases between. Germline CDR1 and CDR2: LGHDT and YNNKEL (reference sequence). The CDR3 has 14 amino acids. The DNA of the CDR3 is TGTGCCAGCAGCGAGCTGAGCCGTGGAAACACCATATATTTT. This encodes CASSELSRGNTIYF.

This chain connects TRBV4-2 to TRBJ2-7; TRBD2 matches at 8 bases. The V gene end was trimmed by 4 bases and the J gene end by 4 bases; junction bases not matched to a gene: 6. Germline values: CDR1 LGHNA, CDR2 YNFKEQ. CDR3 size: 14 residues. The CDR3, as DNA: TGTGCCAGCAGCCTGGGGACTAGTAAGTACGAGCAGTACTTC. This gives the protein CASSLGTSKYEQYF.

The chain carries TRBV9 and TRBJ2-7, with 7 bases that match TRBD1. Germline values: CDR1 SGDLS, CDR2 YYNGEE. J lost 0 bases, V lost 5 bases, and 8 bases had no gene match. This CDR3 spans 15 amino acids. The CDR3 DNA is TGTGCCAGCAGTGTGGGGGCAGGGGGCTCCTACGAGCAGTACTTC. Translation gives CASSVGAGGSYEQYF.

As DNA, the CDR3 is TGTGCCAGCAGCCTAGGGGACAGGTTGTTCTTC. Protein sequence: CASSLGDRLFF. This chain links TRBV3-1 (or the pseudogene TRBV3-2) with TRBJ2-1; 8 positions agree with TRBD1. The CDR3 spans 11 residues. Germline assignment: CDR1 LGHDT and CDR2 YNNKEL (reference sequence). V lost 4 bases to trimming and J lost 15 bases; unmatched junction nucleotides: 5.

The chain links TRBV2 to TRBJ2-3, with TRBD2 identical over 11 bases. This CDR3 has 14 residues. J was trimmed by 10 bases and V by 6 bases; bases with no gene match: 9. The germline CDR1 and CDR2 sequences are SNHLY and FYNNEI. CDR3 sequence: CASRRLAGRLAQYF. CDR3 coding DNA: TGTGCCAGCAGGAGACTAGCGGGACGTCTGGCGCAGTATTTT.

The rearrangement links TRBV19 to TRBJ1-6, with unresolved D. The CDR3 loop spans 13 amino acids. V lost 5 bases and J lost 6, with 8 bases in between. In germline, CDR1 is LNHDA, CDR2 SQIVND (reference sequence). The CDR3, as DNA: TGTGCCAGTAGTCCCCGCGGTAATTCACCCCTCCACTTT. Amino acid sequence: CASSPRGNSPLHF.

Here the CDR3 DNA reads TGTGCCAGCAGTTACTCGCGACCCCGGGTGGGCGGGGAGCTGTTTTTT. Its translation: CASSYSRPRVGGELFF. V is TRBV6-5 and J is TRBJ2-2, with D hard to call. CDR1 and CDR2 from the germline V gene are MNHEY and SVGAGI. V lost 0 bases and J lost 7, with 15 bases in between. The CDR3 covers 16 residues.

The chain carries TRBV2 and TRBJ1-1, with D possibly being TRBD1 (6 bases). The germline CDR1 and CDR2 sequences are SNHLY and FYNNEI. The CDR3 length is 12 residues. V lost 6 bases and J 4 bases, leaving 9 bases between the germline ends. The CDR3 DNA reads as TGTGCCAGCAGACAGGGTCGCACTGAAGCTTTCTTT. Translation gives CASRQGRTEAFF.

Many counts were recorded for this clone. The chain uses TRBV7-3 and TRBJ1-1, with no clear D. This CDR3 contains 13 residues. CDR1 is SGHTA and CDR2 is FQGTGA in the germline V gene. Trimming cost V 2 bases and J 2 bases, with 6 bases left between them. The DNA for the CDR3 is TGTGCCAGCAGCTTAGAGGCCAACACTGAAGCTTTCTTT. Its translation is CASSLEANTEAFF.

The CDR3 DNA follows: TGTGCCAGCAGTGATTTGGGCTATAGCAATCAGCCCCAGCATTTT. Protein sequence: CASSDLGYSNQPQHF. V and J are TRBV6-1 and TRBJ1-5; D remains ambiguous. This CDR3 has 15 residues. Between the trimmed V and J ends, which lost 3 bases and 0 bases, there was a span of 9 bases. From germline, CDR1 is MNHNS and CDR2 SASEGT.

The V call is TRBV29-1, the J call TRBJ1-2; D is possibly TRBD1 (6 bases). The V end lost 7 bases, the J end lost 12 bases, and 30 bases lay between the germline ends. CDR3 size: 15 residues. Germline CDR1 is SQVTM and CDR2 is ANQGSEA. The CDR3 protein is CSATLWGHRALGDTF. CDR3 sequence (DNA): TGCAGCGCCACACTCTGGGGGCACAGGGCTTTGGGTGACACCTTC.

This clone showed up just once. This chain connects TRBV7-2 to TRBJ2-5; 7 bases line up with TRBD1. The V gene end was trimmed by 4 bases and the J gene end by 8 bases; junction bases not matched to a gene: 13. The germline V gene has CDR1 SGHTA and CDR2 FQGNSA. The CDR3 runs to 15 residues. CDR3: CASSSTLDRRATQYF. CDR3 DNA sequence: TGTGCCAGCAGCTCAACCTTGGACAGGAGAGCAACCCAGTACTTC. The whole variable domain, remainder taken from reference TRBV7-2 and TRBJ2-5, is GAGVSQSPSNKVTEKGKDVELRCDPISGHTALYWYRQSLGQGLEFLIYFQGNSAPDKSGLPSDRFSAERTGGSVSTLTIQRTQQEDSAVYLCASSSTLDRRATQYFGPGTRLLVL.

The chain uses TRBV24-1 and TRBJ2-7, with D possibly matching TRBD2 (5 bases). From germline, CDR1 is KGHDR and CDR2 SFDVKD. V lost 7 bases to trimming and J lost 5 bases, with 14 bases between them. The CDR3 totals 13 residues. CDR3 nucleotides: TGTGCCACCAGCTCCGGAGGCCGGGACGAGCAGTACTTC. Residues: CATSSGGRDEQYF.

The genes are TRBV5-6 and TRBJ2-7; no clear D gene. The CDR3 length is 13 residues. Trimming took 2 bases from V and 7 from J, leaving 13 bases between them. Germline V gene lookup returns CDR1 SGHDT and CDR2 YYEEEE. The CDR3 here is CASSLRPSGEQYF. The CDR3 DNA reads TGTGCCAGCAGCTTAAGACCGTCCGGGGAGCAGTACTTC.

The V and J genes are TRBV29-1 and TRBJ2-2; TRBD2 aligns across 15 bases. Germline-derived CDR1 and CDR2 are SQVTM and ANQGSEA. The CDR3 runs 15 residues. V dropped 7 bases and J dropped 6; count of bases not matched to a gene: 6. CDR3 sequence reads: CSALRTSGGAGELFF. The CDR3 coding sequence is TGCAGCGCTCTAAGGACTAGCGGGGGGGCCGGGGAGCTGTTTTTT.

This clone was seen a handful of times. The chain couples TRBV19 to TRBJ2-1, with 7 nucleotides matching TRBD1. CDR3 length equals 14 residues. The V gene end was trimmed by 5 bases and the J gene end by 5 bases; junction bases not matched to a gene: 6. Germline lookup yields CDR1 LNHDA and CDR2 SQIVND (reference sequence). The CDR3 loop reads CASSFGTANNEQFF. The CDR3 nucleotides read TGTGCCAGTAGTTTTGGGACAGCTAACAATGAGCAGTTCTTC.

The chain links TRBV5-1 to TRBJ2-5; a possible D gene is TRBD2 (7 bases). The germline V gene encodes CDR1 SGHRS and CDR2 YFSETQ. The CDR3 loop spans 16 amino acids. Trimming took 2 bases from V and 5 from J, leaving 19 bases between them. DNA of the CDR3: TGCGCCAGCAGCTTTGGAGTCGGGGGGCGTACGGAGACCCAGTACTTC. Amino acid sequence: CASSFGVGGRTETQYF. The full variable domain, rest sourced from reference TRBV5-1 and TRBJ2-5, is KAGVTQTPRYLIKTRGQQVTLSCSPISGHRSVSWYQQTPGQGLQFLFEYFSETQRNKGNFPGRFSGRQFSNSRSEMNVSTLELGDSALYLCASSFGVGGRTETQYFGPGTRLLVL.

This clone was counted once. The CDR3 DNA sequence: TGTGCCAGCAGCACCCTCCTCAGGGGACAGCCCCAGCATTTT. This sequence encodes CASSTLLRGQPQHF. The chain links TRBV5-5 to TRBJ1-5; perhaps TRBD1 as D (6 bases). V lost 4 bases and J lost 7, with 15 bases in between. Germline V gene data show CDR1 as SGHKS and CDR2 as YYEKEE (reference sequence). The CDR3 is made up of 14 amino acids.

The V call is TRBV5-5, the J call TRBJ1-1, with D tentatively TRBD1 (5 bases). The germline gives CDR1 SGHKS, CDR2 YYEKEE (reference sequence). V gave up 4 bases and J gave up 8 bases, with 18 bases separating them. The CDR3 sequence is 14 residues long. Here the CDR3 reads CASSPGGGYGEAFF. The CDR3 DNA is TGTGCCAGCAGCCCGGGCGGGGGGTATGGGGAAGCTTTCTTT.